The clone carrying this TCR beta chain has more than one count but fewer than ten. Its antigen is currently unknown. Researchers collected about 9.1 milliliters of peripheral blood from every single donor. The extraction recovered at least 5 micrograms of total RNA per sample. It was with a sample-barcoded 5' primer and a J-beta primer mix that a second PCR of roughly 7 to 12 cycles was run. TCRdb ran MiXCR on the 5' RACE reads and lists one entry per CDR3 protein. The sample holds about 1,500,000 distinct CDR3 sequences, roughly 28% seen once. This sample is drawn from a study of blood T cells in healthy people across ages. As for the study in general: Per two T cells, template switching captured roughly one barcoded beta molecule.

Whole-study findings and limits: The study regarded diversity estimates from one million T cells as underestimates.

The clonotype was recovered from a woman younger than 45 in good health. Sequenced: blood.

CDR3 sequence: CSASPYRGEDTQYF. Written as DNA, the CDR3 is TGCAGTGCTTCCCCATACAGGGGGGAAGATACGCAGTATTTT. The chain is built from TRBV20-1 and TRBJ2-3; 8 positions agree with TRBD1. This CDR3 has 14 residues. V lost 5 bases, J lost 5 bases, and 9 bases stayed unmatched. The germline CDR1 and CDR2 sequences are DFQATT and SNEGSKA (reference sequence).